The source of this T cell receptor (beta chain) is a study of beta chain features in type 1 diabetes. Since all of the isolated RNA was reverse transcribed, expressed TCRB transcripts were what got sequenced. Here immunoSEQ multiplex PCR was the method, and the copy in TCRdb shows in-frame clones only, minus some. Here the sample spans 450,000 to 550,000 clones, over 25% being singletons. Overall study results and limits: Short templates might get an advantage during PCR, and this would be equal in patients and controls. The question left open here concerned HLA type influencing TCRB rearrangement. The study found moderately but significantly shorter TCRB CDR3s in all four CD4+ subsets of Type 1 diabetes patients.

Germline CDR1 GTSNPN, CDR2 SVGIG (reference sequence). V was clipped by 0 bases and J by 1 base, with 6 bases between them. This CDR3 has 13 residues. A few counts support this clone. The antigen is undetermined. Other DNA sequences in the sample encode the same CDR3. The rearrangement joins TRBV30 to TRBJ1-1; perhaps TRBD1 as D (5 bases). The TCR originated in a man between 18 and 35 years old in good health. The source material was naive CD4+ T cells from blood. CDR3 coding DNA: TGTGCCTGGAGTGTAAGGGGGAACACTGAAGCTTTCTTT. Encoded protein: CAWSVRGNTEAFF.